Presented here are 9 T cell receptor beta chains from one specimen sequenced in a study of blood T cells in healthy people across ages (dated by TCRdb to the mid-2010s). The library was produced with 5' RACE. TCRdb shows the sequencer as Illumina HiSeq 2500. A second roughly 7 to 11 cycle PCR used a sample-barcoded 5' primer and a J-beta primer mix. Through fastp at Q25 and MiXCR, TCRdb rebuilt clones from the public reads, retaining in-frame beta chains. Rows with a matching CDR3 protein are joined into one entry that keeps the most common DNA and genes. In this sample the table shows just over 800,000 distinct CDR3 sequences, around two thirds of which occur a single time. The top ten constitute around a quarter of the sample. The specimen sequenced was blood. The source is a man aged 25-45 years in good health.

Details on this clonotype: The conserved phenylalanine or tryptophan normally closing the CDR3 is absent here, so this likely arose from a read error. V is TRBV7-9 and J is TRBJ1-1, with D possibly TRBD1 on 5 matching bases. The CDR3 spans 12 residues. In germline, CDR1 is SEHNR, CDR2 FQNEAQ (reference sequence). The ends were cut back, 6 bases at V and 3 bases at J, with 8 bases in the middle. The CDR3 DNA reads as TGTGCCAGCAGTCAGGGTCACACTGAAGCTTTCGTT. Translated: CASSQGHTEAFV.

The chain has TRBV5-1 and TRBJ2-5, with 7 nucleotides matching TRBD1. V lost 4 bases and J lost 1; bases outside the gene matches: 7. Germline CDR1 reads SGHRS; CDR2 reads YFSETQ. This CDR3 has 15 residues. CDR3 DNA: TGCGCCAGCAGCCTCACAGGGGCCCTCCAAGAGACCCAGTACTTC. The encoded protein is CASSLTGALQETQYF.

This clonotype was detected only once. The chain employs TRBV28 and TRBJ2-7, with 8 positions matching TRBD1. V lost 6 bases, J lost 0 bases, and 7 bases stayed unmatched. The CDR3 has 15 residues. Germline V CDR1 and CDR2: MDHEN, SYDVKM. The DNA of the CDR3 is TGTGCCAGCAGACACCCGGACAGGGCCTCCTACGAGCAGTACTTC. The encoded protein is CASRHPDRASYEQYF. The variable domain in full, with the rest retrieved from reference TRBV28 and TRBJ2-7, is DVKVTQSSRYLVKRTGEKVFLECVQDMDHENMFWYRQDPGLGLRLIYFSYDVKMKEKGDIPEGYSVSREKKERFSLILESASTNQTSMYLCASRHPDRASYEQYFGPGTRLTVT.

The chain uses TRBV27 and TRBJ2-7; D is unclear. From germline, CDR1 is MNHEY and CDR2 SMNVEV (reference sequence). This CDR3 has 13 residues. The V gene lost 5 bases and the J gene lost 0 bases, with 8 bases spanning the gap. CDR3 protein: CASSPFRSYEQYF. The DNA of the CDR3 is TGTGCCAGCAGTCCATTCCGCTCCTACGAGCAGTACTTC.

The rearrangement links TRBV28 to TRBJ2-7, with TRBD1 matching 8 bases. The CDR3 extends over 15 amino acids. Germline V gene data show CDR1 as MDHEN and CDR2 as SYDVKM. V dropped 5 bases and J dropped 6; count of bases not matched to a gene: 12. CDR3: CASSLSPADRVEQYF. The CDR3 DNA follows: TGTGCCAGCAGTCTTAGCCCCGCGGACAGGGTCGAGCAGTACTTC.

J is TRBJ2-7 and V is TRBV20-1; D is uncertain. This CDR3 spans 14 amino acids. Germline CDR1 reads DFQATT; CDR2 reads SNEGSKA (reference sequence). V shed 0 bases and J shed 2 bases, with 11 bases lying between them. CDR3 nucleotides: TGCAGTGCTAGAGACGGGTCTAGGCCCTACGAGCAGTACTTC. This codes for CSARDGSRPYEQYF.

Of note for this clonotype: At one end, the junction sequence differs from germline, possibly due to a read error. The V gene is TRBV7-9, the J gene TRBJ1-1, with TRBD1 as a possible D gene (6 bases). This CDR3 is 11 amino acids long. Germline V gene data show CDR1 as SEHNR and CDR2 as FQNEAQ (reference sequence). The CDR3 loop is CASSLAGDAFF. CDR3 sequence (DNA): TGTGCCAGCAGTTTAGCAGGGGACGCTTTCTTT.

V is TRBV27 and J is TRBJ1-6; D gene ambiguous. This CDR3 is built from 14 residues. Between the trimmed V and J ends, which lost 5 bases and 4 bases, there was a span of 9 bases. The germline V gene encodes CDR1 MNHEY and CDR2 SMNVEV (reference sequence). CDR3 nucleotide sequence: TGTGCCAGCAGTATAGGAGATTATAATTCACCCCTCCACTTT. This encodes CASSIGDYNSPLHF.

The V call is TRBV12-3 or TRBV12-4, the J call TRBJ1-4; weak D call: TRBD1 (5 bases). This CDR3 region has 15 residues. V was clipped by 9 bases and J by 3 bases, with 17 bases between them. CDR3 region: CASTKRGTPNEKLFF. CDR3 coding DNA: TGTGCCAGTACAAAGAGGGGTACCCCTAATGAAAAACTGTTTTTT.